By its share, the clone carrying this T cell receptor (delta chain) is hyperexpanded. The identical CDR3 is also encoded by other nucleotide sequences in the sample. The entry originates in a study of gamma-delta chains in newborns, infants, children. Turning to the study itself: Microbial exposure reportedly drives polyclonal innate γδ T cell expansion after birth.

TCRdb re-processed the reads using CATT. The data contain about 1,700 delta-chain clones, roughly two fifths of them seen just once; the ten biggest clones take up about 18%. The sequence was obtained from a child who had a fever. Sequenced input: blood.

CDR3 in amino acids: CALKPGYWGIGTDKLIF. CDR3 nucleotides: TGTGCCTTGAAACCGGGATACTGGGGGATAGGCACCGATAAACTCATCTTT. The chain uses TRDV3 and TRDJ1; 11 bases map to TRDD3. The CDR3 is 17 residues long. Germline CDR1 TVYSNPD, CDR2 GDNSRS (reference sequence). J gave up 1 base and V 3 bases, and 13 bases lay outside the gene matches.